These T cell receptor beta chains were read from a single sample in a study of graft-versus-host responses after intestinal transplantation. The protocol was immunoSEQ multiplex PCR, while the TCRdb copy is restricted to in-frame clones and leaves out a portion. The sample consists of under 65,000 clones, approximately 94% of them appearing once. These receptors have no identified antigens. The specimen comprised unstimulated CD4+ T cells sorted from spleen or lymph node cells, sampled before transplant. These receptors all come from a human donor who was the organ donor for an intestinal transplant. The CDR3 runs from the conserved cysteine through the conserved F or W. Fields, in order: V gene, clone size, J gene, D gene, CDR3 DNA, CDR3 protein. D genes are given only for firm matches. Rows may omit the clone size; those that give it use once, few, many or a size class.

TRBV25-1	-	TRBJ2-1	-	TGTGCCAGCAGTGGACGCCGAGACTTAAACCACAATGAGCAGTTCTTC	CASSGRRDLNHNEQFF
TRBV5-5	-	TRBJ1-5	-	TGTGCCAGCAGCGAAGACAGAGTTCTTAGCAATCAGCCCCAGCATTTT	CASSEDRVLSNQPQHF
TRBV18	-	TRBJ2-5	-	TGTGCCAGCTCACCACGAGGGGGGCGGCCCCAAGAGACCCAGTACTTC	CASSPRGGRPQETQYF
TRBV11-2	-	TRBJ2-1	TRBD2	TGTGCCAGCAGACCGAGCGGGGGGCTCGGCAATGAGCAGTTCTTC	CASRPSGGLGNEQFF
TRBV30	-	TRBJ1-1	-	TGTGCCTGGAGTGTAGGAGGGACGGCCACTGAAGCTTTCTTT	CAWSVGGTATEAFF
TRBV19	-	TRBJ2-5	-	TGTGCCAGTAGTATAGCCGGGCGAGAGACCCAGTACTTC	CASSIAGRETQYF
TRBV5-4	-	TRBJ1-1	-	TGTGCCAGCAGACCGGGACACATTGACACTGAAGCTTTCTTT	CASRPGHIDTEAFF
TRBV5-6	-	TRBJ1-6	TRBD1	TGTGCCAGCAGCTTGGGCAGGACAGGGGTATATAATTCACCCCTCCACTTT	CASSLGRTGVYNSPLHF
TRBV7-9	-	TRBJ1-5	TRBD1	TGTGCCAGCAGCCTTGGGACAGGGGGCCGCAATCAGCCCCAGCATTTT	CASSLGTGGRNQPQHF
TRBV7-2	once	TRBJ2-7	TRBD2	TGTGCCAGCAGCTTAGGGAGCGGGGGGGCCTTCCACGAGCAGTACTTC	CASSLGSGGAFHEQYF
TRBV5-1	-	TRBJ2-1	-	TGCGCCAGCAGCTTGAAAAATGAGCAGTTCTTC	CASSLKNEQFF
TRBV4-2	-	TRBJ1-6	TRBD1	TGTGCCAGCAGCCACCCGACCCCGGGACAGGATAATTCACCCCTCCACTTT	CASSHPTPGQDNSPLHF
TRBV30	-	TRBJ2-5	-	TGTGCCTGGTGGGTCGGGGCCCGGGAGACCCAGTACTTC	CAWWVGARETQYF
TRBV19	-	TRBJ2-4	TRBD1	TGTGCCAGTAGTACCGGGACAGGTCAAAACATTCAGTACTTC	CASSTGTGQNIQYF
TRBV14	-	TRBJ1-6	-	TGTGCCAGCAGCTACCAGGGTTCACCCCTCCACTTT	CASSYQGSPLHF
TRBV18	-	TRBJ1-5	-	TGTGCCAGCTCAGAAGGCTGGGGGCTTAATCAGCCCCAGCATTTT	CASSEGWGLNQPQHF
TRBV7-9	-	TRBJ1-4	TRBD1	TGTGCCAGCAGCCCCTCCGGGACAGGGGATGAAAAACTGTTTTTT	CASSPSGTGDEKLFF
TRBV5-6	-	TRBJ1-2	-	TGTGCCAGCAGCTTGGAGTGGGTTGGCTACACCTTC	CASSLEWVGYTF
TRBV10-3	once	TRBJ1-2	-	TGTGCCATCAGTGAGTCGAGACAGCAACTCTATGGCTACACCTTC	CAISESRQQLYGYTF
TRBV11-3	-	TRBJ2-7	-	TGTGCCAGCAGCCTAGGTGCCGACTACGAGCAGTACTTC	CASSLGADYEQYF
TRBV10-2	-	TRBJ2-7	-	TGCGCCAGTAAATTAGGGGAGCATCGGTACGAGCAGTACTTC	CASKLGEHRYEQYF
TRBV6-5	-	TRBJ1-3	TRBD1	TGTGCCAGCAGTCGGACAGGGAGCTCTGGAAACACCATATATTTT	CASSRTGSSGNTIYF
TRBV5-1	-	TRBJ1-1	-	TGCGCCAGCAGCTTGGAGATCTGGAACACTGAAGCTTTCTTT	CASSLEIWNTEAFF
TRBV19	-	TRBJ2-3	TRBD1	TGTGCCAGTAGTCCTCGGACAGGAGGCACAGATACGCAGTATTTT	CASSPRTGGTDTQYF
TRBV21-1	-	TRBJ2-3	-	TGTGCCAGCAGCAAAGCACTGGCTTCTAGCACAGATACGCAGTATTTT	CASSKALASSTDTQYF
TRBV11-2	-	TRBJ2-2	-	TGTGCCAGCAGCCCCACGGGTAGGGGGGGCGGGGAGCTGTTTTTT	CASSPTGRGGGELFF
TRBV30	-	TRBJ1-3	-	TGTGCCTGGAGTGCCGAGATAGGAAACACCATATATTTT	CAWSAEIGNTIYF
TRBV20-1	-	TRBJ2-5	-	TGCAGTGCTACCCGGGAGACCCAGTACTTC	CSATRETQYF
TRBV5-4	-	TRBJ2-7	-	TGTGCCAGCAGCTTGGGGGGCGAGCAGTACTTC	CASSLGGEQYF
TRBV6-5	-	TRBJ2-7	TRBD2	TGTGCCGCGGCTAGAGCGGGGCGTCCCGAGCAGTACTTC	CAAARAGRPEQYF
TRBV11-2	-	TRBJ2-7	-	TGTGCCAGCAGCTTAGATGGCAGGGCCTTCTACGAGCAGTACTTC	CASSLDGRAFYEQYF
TRBV6-5	-	TRBJ2-1	-	TGTGCCAGCAGTTACTCCGTAGGACGAAGGTACAATGAGCAGTTCTTC	CASSYSVGRRYNEQFF
TRBV10-3	-	TRBJ1-2	TRBD1	TGTGCCATCACCCCGCGGGACAGTTATGGCTACACCTTC	CAITPRDSYGYTF
TRBV19	-	TRBJ1-1	TRBD1	TGTGCCAGTAGACCAGGGGGGGGGAACACTGAAGCTTTCTTT	CASRPGGGNTEAFF
TRBV7-9	-	TRBJ2-7	TRBD1	TGTGCCAGCAGCTTGCCGGACAGGGTTCCGGCCGAGCAGTACTTC	CASSLPDRVPAEQYF